This TCR beta chain was captured in a study of blood T cell repertoires in COVID-19. As for the study in general: Spain, Italy and the United States supplied samples that represented acute and convalescent COVID-19. PBMCs, B-cell-depleted T cells, or T cells were the source of the cDNA or gDNA that made up the material.

Original processing methods: Counts of nucleated cells, estimated from reference gene primer amplification, were obtained. Sequencing used immunoSEQ multiplex PCR; TCRdb keeps in-frame clones, though not all of them. The D gene and trimming were derived from the DNA, and the V and J assignments and clone size from that table. The sample lists roughly 74,000 clones; 70% to 90% were seen once. Per the germline V gene, CDR1 is ENHRY and CDR2 is SYGVKD. V was trimmed by 10 bases and J by 4 bases, leaving 11 bases between them. The CDR3 has 11 residues. The genes are TRBV10-3 and TRBJ2-7, with a weak D call TRBD2 (5 bases). This sequence originates from a man aged 65 to 85 with active or convalescent COVID-19. The sample was peripheral blood. CDR3 amino acids: CATRAGYEQYF. For the CDR3, the DNA is TGTGCCACCCGGGCGGGTTACGAGCAGTACTTC.